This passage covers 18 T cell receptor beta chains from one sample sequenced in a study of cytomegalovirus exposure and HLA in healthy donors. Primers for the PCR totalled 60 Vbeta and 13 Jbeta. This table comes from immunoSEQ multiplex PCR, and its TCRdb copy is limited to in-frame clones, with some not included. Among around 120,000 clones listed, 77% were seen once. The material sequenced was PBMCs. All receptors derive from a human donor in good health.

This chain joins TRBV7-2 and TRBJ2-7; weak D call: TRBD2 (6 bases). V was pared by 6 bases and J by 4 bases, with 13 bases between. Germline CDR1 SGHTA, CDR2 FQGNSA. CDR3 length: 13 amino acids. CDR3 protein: CASRPPTRYEQYF. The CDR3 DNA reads TGTGCCAGCAGACCCCCGACTAGGTACGAGCAGTACTTC.

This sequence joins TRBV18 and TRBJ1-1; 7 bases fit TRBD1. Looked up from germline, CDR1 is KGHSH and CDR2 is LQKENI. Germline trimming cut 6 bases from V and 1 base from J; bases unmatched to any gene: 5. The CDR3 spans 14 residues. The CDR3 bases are TGTGCCAGCTCTCTTGACAGGGCGAACACTGAAGCTTTCTTT. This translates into CASSLDRANTEAFF.

CDR3 in DNA: TGCAGCGTTGAGGACAGGGACACCTACAATGAGCAGTTCTTC. Amino acid sequence: CSVEDRDTYNEQFF. The chain recombines TRBV29-1 with TRBJ2-1; TRBD1 matches at 8 bases. This CDR3 is built from 14 residues. CDR1 is SQVTM, CDR2 ANQGSEA, per germline. With V trimmed by 3 bases and J by 2 bases, 3 bases remained unmatched.

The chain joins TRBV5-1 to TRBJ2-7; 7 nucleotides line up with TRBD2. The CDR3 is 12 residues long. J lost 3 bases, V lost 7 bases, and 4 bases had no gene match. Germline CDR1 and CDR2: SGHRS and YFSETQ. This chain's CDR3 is CASGGSSYEQYF. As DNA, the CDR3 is TGCGCCAGCGGCGGGAGCAGCTACGAGCAGTACTTC.

The CDR3 spells CASSPSFTRETQYF. DNA for the CDR3: TGTGCCAGCAGTCCCTCGTTTACTCGGGAGACCCAGTACTTC. The chain employs TRBV28 and TRBJ2-5; D gene ambiguous. The V end lost 5 bases, the J end lost 5 bases, and 15 bases lay between the germline ends. In germline, CDR1 is MDHEN, CDR2 SYDVKM. This CDR3 has 14 amino acids.

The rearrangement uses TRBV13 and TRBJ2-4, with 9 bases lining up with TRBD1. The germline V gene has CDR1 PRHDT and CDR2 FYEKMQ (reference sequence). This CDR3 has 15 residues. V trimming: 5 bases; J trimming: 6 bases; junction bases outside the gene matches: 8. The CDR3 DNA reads TGTGCCAGCAGCGCCGAAGGACAGGGGATAAACATTCAGTACTTC. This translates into CASSAEGQGINIQYF.

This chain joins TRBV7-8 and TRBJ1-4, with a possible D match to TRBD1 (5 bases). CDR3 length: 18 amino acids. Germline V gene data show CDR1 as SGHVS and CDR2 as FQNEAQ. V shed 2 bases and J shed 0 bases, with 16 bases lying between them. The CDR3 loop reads CASSLNVGWGATNEKLFF. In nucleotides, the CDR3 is TGTGCCAGCAGCTTAAACGTCGGGTGGGGGGCAACTAATGAAAAACTGTTTTTT.

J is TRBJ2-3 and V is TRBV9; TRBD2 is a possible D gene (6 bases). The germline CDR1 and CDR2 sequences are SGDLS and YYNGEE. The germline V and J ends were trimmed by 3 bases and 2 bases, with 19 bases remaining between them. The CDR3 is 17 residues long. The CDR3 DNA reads TGTGCCAGCAGCGCCGTCGGAGGGCCCACAAACACAGATACGCAGTATTTT. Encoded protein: CASSAVGGPTNTDTQYF.

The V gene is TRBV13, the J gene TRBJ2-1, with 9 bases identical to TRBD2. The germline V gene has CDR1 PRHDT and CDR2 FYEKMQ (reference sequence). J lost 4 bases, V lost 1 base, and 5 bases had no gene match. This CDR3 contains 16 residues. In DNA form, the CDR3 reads TGTGCCAGCAGCTTAGCTGGCGGGAGGGAATACAATGAGCAGTTCTTC. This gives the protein CASSLAGGREYNEQFF. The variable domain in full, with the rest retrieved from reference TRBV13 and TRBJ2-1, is AAGVIQSPRHLIKEKRETATLKCYPIPRHDTVYWYQQGPGQDPQFLISFYEKMQSDKGSIPDRFSAQQFSDYHSELNMSSLELGDSALYFCASSLAGGREYNEQFFGPGTRLTVL.

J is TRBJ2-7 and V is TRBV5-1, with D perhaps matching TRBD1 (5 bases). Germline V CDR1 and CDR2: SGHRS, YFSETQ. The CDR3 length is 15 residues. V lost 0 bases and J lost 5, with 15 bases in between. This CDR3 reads CASSLDGQSRNEQYF. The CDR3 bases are TGCGCCAGCAGCTTGGACGGACAAAGCAGGAACGAGCAGTACTTC. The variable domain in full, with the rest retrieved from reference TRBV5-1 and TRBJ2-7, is KAGVTQTPRYLIKTRGQQVTLSCSPISGHRSVSWYQQTPGQGLQFLFEYFSETQRNKGNFPGRFSGRQFSNSRSEMNVSTLELGDSALYLCASSLDGQSRNEQYFGPGTRLTVT.

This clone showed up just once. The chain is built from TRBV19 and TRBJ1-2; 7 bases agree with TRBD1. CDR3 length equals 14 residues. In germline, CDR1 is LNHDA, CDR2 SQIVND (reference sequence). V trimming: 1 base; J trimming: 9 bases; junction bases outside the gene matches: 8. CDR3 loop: CASSIGTGFGSYTF. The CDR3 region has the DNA TGTGCCAGTAGTATAGGGACAGGATTTGGAAGCTACACCTTC.

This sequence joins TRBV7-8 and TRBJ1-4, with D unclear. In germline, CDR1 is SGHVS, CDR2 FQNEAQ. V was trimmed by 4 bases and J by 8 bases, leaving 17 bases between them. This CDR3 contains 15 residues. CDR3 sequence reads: CASSSSFSEAEKLFF. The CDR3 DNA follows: TGTGCCAGCAGCTCCAGCTTCTCGGAGGCCGAAAAACTGTTTTTT.

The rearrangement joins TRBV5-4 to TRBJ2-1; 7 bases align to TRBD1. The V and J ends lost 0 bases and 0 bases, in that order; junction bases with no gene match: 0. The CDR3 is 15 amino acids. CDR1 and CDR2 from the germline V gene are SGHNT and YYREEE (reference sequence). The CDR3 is CASSLGQGSYNEQFF. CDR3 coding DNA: TGTGCCAGCAGCTTGGGACAGGGCTCCTACAATGAGCAGTTCTTC.

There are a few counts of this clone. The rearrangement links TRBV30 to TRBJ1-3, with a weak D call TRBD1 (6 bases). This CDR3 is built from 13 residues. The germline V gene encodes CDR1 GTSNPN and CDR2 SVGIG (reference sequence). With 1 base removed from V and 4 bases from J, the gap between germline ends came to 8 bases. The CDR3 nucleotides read TGTGCCTGGAGTGCCGACAGGGGAAACACCATATATTTT. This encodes CAWSADRGNTIYF.

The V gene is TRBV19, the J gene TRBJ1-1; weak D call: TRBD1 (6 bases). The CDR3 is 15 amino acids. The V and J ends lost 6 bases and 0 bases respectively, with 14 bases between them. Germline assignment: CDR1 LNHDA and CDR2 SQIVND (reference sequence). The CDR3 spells CASRFGTQVNTEAFF. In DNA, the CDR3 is TGTGCCAGTAGATTCGGGACACAAGTGAACACTGAAGCTTTCTTT.

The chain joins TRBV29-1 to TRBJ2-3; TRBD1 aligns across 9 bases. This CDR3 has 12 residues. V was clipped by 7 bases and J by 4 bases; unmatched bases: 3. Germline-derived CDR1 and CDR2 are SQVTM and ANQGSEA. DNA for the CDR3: TGCAGCGCGGGGACAGGGCCAGATACGCAGTATTTT. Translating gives CSAGTGPDTQYF.

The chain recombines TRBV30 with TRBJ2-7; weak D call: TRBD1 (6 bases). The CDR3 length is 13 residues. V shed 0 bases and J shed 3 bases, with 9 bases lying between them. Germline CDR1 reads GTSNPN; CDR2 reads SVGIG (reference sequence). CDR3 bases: TGTGCCTGGAGTGTTTCCAGGGGCTACGAGCAGTACTTC. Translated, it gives CAWSVSRGYEQYF. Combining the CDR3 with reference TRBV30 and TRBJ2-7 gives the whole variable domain SQTIHQWPATLVQPVGSPLSLECTVEGTSNPNLYWYRQAAGRGLQLLFYSVGIGQISSEVPQNLSASRPQDRQFILSSKKLLLSDSGFYLCAWSVSRGYEQYFGPGTRLTVT.

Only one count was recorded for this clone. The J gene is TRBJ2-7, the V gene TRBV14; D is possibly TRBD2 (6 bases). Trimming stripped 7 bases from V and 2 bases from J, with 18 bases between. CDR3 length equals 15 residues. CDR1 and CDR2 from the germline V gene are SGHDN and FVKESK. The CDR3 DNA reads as TGTGCCAGCACCCGGGACTCAGGAACTACCTACGAGCAGTACTTC. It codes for CASTRDSGTTYEQYF.